This entry describes one TCR beta chain. The data were obtained in a study of blood T cells in healthy people across ages. For the second PCR, which ran for 7 to 11 cycles, a sample-barcoded 5' primer and a J-beta primer mix were used. Via MiXCR, TCRdb re-called the 5' RACE reads, giving one row per CDR3 protein. The data contain about 1.4 million distinct CDR3 sequences, roughly 64% of them singletons. With 4 bases removed from V and 0 bases from J, the gap between germline ends came to 7 bases. The germline CDR1 and CDR2 sequences are SNHLY and FYNNEI. This CDR3 is 14 amino acids long. The chain combines TRBV2 with TRBJ2-4; no clear D. The material sequenced was blood. The sequence was obtained from a man aged 18 to 29 in good health. The CDR3 sequence is CASSGTLAKNIQYF. In DNA, the CDR3 is TGTGCCAGCAGTGGTACACTAGCCAAAAACATTCAGTACTTC. The whole variable domain, filled in from reference TRBV2 and TRBJ2-4, reads EPEVTQTPSHQVTQMGQEVILRCVPISNHLYFYWYRQILGQKVEFLVSFYNNEISEKSEIFDDQFSVERPDGSNFTLKIRSTKLEDSAMYFCASSGTLAKNIQYFGAGTRLSVL.